A selection of T cell receptor beta chains follows, all from one sample in a study of vaccination and CD4 T cells after COVID-19. TCRdb reprocessed the PCR reads via MiXCR and lists one record per CDR3 protein. The table includes roughly 24,000 distinct CDR3 sequences, around three fifths detected once. These receptors have no known antigen. Material: CD4+ T cells from blood, cultured in vitro. The receptor set was obtained from a human donor who had recovered from COVID-19. Each CDR3 is given with its conserved first and last residue. The D gene is left open where the match is weak. Where a row states a size, it is once, few, many or the class of an expanded clone; other rows omit it.

CDR3	DNA	size	D	V	J	length
CATSLSGGGQETQYF	TGTGCCACCAGTTTATCGGGAGGCGGCCAAGAGACCCAGTACTTC	NA	TRBD2	TRBV24-1	TRBJ2-5	15
CATSARSNQPQHF	TGTGCCACCAGCGCACGTAGTAATCAGCCCCAGCATTTT	NA	NA	TRBV15	TRBJ1-5	13
CASSEVQGARTEAFF	TGTGCCAGCAGTGAGGTCCAGGGGGCGCGCACTGAAGCTTTCTTT	few	TRBD1	TRBV6-1	TRBJ1-1	15
CASSSSSNNEQFF	TGTGCTAGCAGCTCTAGCTCCAACAATGAGCAGTTCTTC	once	NA	TRBV7-7	TRBJ2-1	13
CATSRHNQPQHF	TGTGCCACCAGCCGACATAATCAGCCCCAGCATTTT	NA	NA	TRBV24-1	TRBJ1-5	12
CASSPRDPSYEQYF	TGCGCCAGCAGCCCCCGGGACCCCTCCTACGAGCAGTACTTC	NA	NA	TRBV5-1	TRBJ2-7	14
CASSGLGSNQPQHF	TGTGCCAGCAGCGGTCTAGGTAGCAATCAGCCCCAGCATTTT	NA	NA	TRBV7-9	TRBJ1-5	14
CATSEGRLYNEQFF	TGTGCCACCTCGGAGGGTAGGCTCTACAATGAGCAGTTCTTC	few	NA	TRBV15	TRBJ2-1	14
CASNLRQCLYEQYF	TGTGCCAGCAACTTAAGACAGTGCCTCTACGAGCAGTACTTC	once	NA	TRBV24-1	TRBJ2-7	14
CATLDRGAFF	TGTGCCACCCTGGACAGAGGTGCTTTCTTT	NA	NA	TRBV28	TRBJ1-1	10
CAWRSWGGSQPQHF	TGTGCCTGGAGAAGTTGGGGGGGCTCTCAGCCCCAGCATTTT	NA	NA	TRBV30	TRBJ1-5	14
CASRYSLVSSPSATQETQYF	TGTGCCAGCAGATATTCCCTCGTAAGCAGCCCTAGTGCGACGCAAGAGACCCAGTACTTC	NA	NA	TRBV7-9	TRBJ2-5	20
CASTGVGTDTQYF	TGTGCTTCGACAGGGGTGGGCACAGATACGCAGTATTTT	NA	TRBD1	TRBV19	TRBJ2-3	13
CASSFRDRVFNSPLHF	TGTGCCAGCAGCTTCCGGGACAGGGTTTTCAATTCACCCCTCCACTTT	once	TRBD1	TRBV7-3	TRBJ1-6	16
CASSLFLQVGGYTF	TGTGCCAGCAGTTTGTTTTTACAGGTGGGAGGCTACACCTTC	NA	NA	TRBV28	TRBJ1-2	14
CASSPNWGPLGYTF	TGTGCCAGCAGCCCCAATTGGGGCCCCCTAGGCTACACCTTC	NA	NA	TRBV11-2	TRBJ1-2	14
CSARIRGGSNQPQHF	TGCAGTGCTAGGATCCGGGGTGGGAGCAATCAGCCCCAGCATTTT	NA	NA	TRBV20-1	TRBJ1-5	15
CASSFAGIFTDTQYF	TGTGCCAGCAGTTTCGCGGGAATTTTCACAGATACGCAGTATTTT	NA	NA	TRBV28	TRBJ2-3	15
CASSSTGAQFYEQYF	TGTGCCAGCAGTTCGACAGGGGCCCAATTCTACGAGCAGTACTTC	NA	TRBD1	TRBV6-5	TRBJ2-7	15
CASGGQGINTDTQYF	TGTGCCAGCGGGGGACAGGGGATAAACACAGATACGCAGTATTTT	NA	TRBD1	TRBV27	TRBJ2-3	15
CASSTRTGGNNQPQHF	TGTGCCAGTAGTACTCGGACAGGGGGGAACAATCAGCCCCAGCATTTT	NA	TRBD1	TRBV19	TRBJ1-5	16
CASRSGASYNEQFF	TGTGCCAGCAGGAGCGGGGCTTCCTACAATGAGCAGTTCTTC	NA	TRBD2	TRBV28	TRBJ2-1	14
CASSSQVGLPPEQFF	TGTGCCAGTAGTTCCCAGGTAGGACTCCCCCCTGAGCAGTTCTTC	few	NA	TRBV19	TRBJ2-1	15
CSARIPGFWEQYF	TGCAGTGCTAGAATCCCGGGATTTTGGGAGCAGTACTTC	NA	NA	TRBV20-1	TRBJ2-7	13
CASSRLQGADTEAFF	TGTGCCAGCAGCCGCCTACAGGGGGCGGACACTGAAGCTTTCTTT	few	TRBD1	TRBV11-2	TRBJ1-1	15
CASSPGRMGGYGYTF	TGCGCCAGCAGCCCGGGACGTATGGGAGGCTATGGCTACACCTTC	NA	NA	TRBV5-1	TRBJ1-2	15
CASRQNSGSGTYEQYF	TGTGCCAGCAGGCAGAATAGCGGGAGTGGCACCTACGAGCAGTACTTC	NA	TRBD2	TRBV28	TRBJ2-7	16
CSARPDQETQYF	TGCAGTGCTAGACCCGACCAAGAGACCCAGTACTTC	NA	NA	TRBV20-1	TRBJ2-5	12
CASSTPQGKGAQHF	TGTGCCAGCAGTACCCCCCAGGGGAAGGGAGCCCAGCATTTT	few	NA	TRBV28	TRBJ1-5	14
CASSLRRTEAFF	TGTGCCAGTAGTCTCAGGCGCACTGAAGCTTTCTTT	NA	NA	TRBV19	TRBJ1-1	12
CASTRTVSYEQYF	TGTGCCAGCACCCGGACAGTCTCCTACGAGCAGTACTTC	NA	NA	TRBV28	TRBJ2-7	13
CASSLGFVRGVETQYF	TGTGCCAGCAGCTTAGGGTTTGTCAGGGGGGTCGAGACCCAGTACTTC	NA	NA	TRBV7-2	TRBJ2-5	16
CSARAGSSGNTIYF	TGCAGTGCTAGAGCGGGCAGCTCTGGAAACACCATATATTTT	NA	NA	TRBV20-1	TRBJ1-3	14
CSATKGQSEPQHF	TGCAGTGCAACCAAGGGGCAGAGCGAGCCCCAGCATTTT	few	NA	TRBV20-1	TRBJ1-5	13
CAAGVGANVLTF	TGTGCCGCAGGGGTTGGGGCCAACGTCCTGACTTTC	NA	NA	TRBV28	TRBJ2-6	12
CASSPHSSSGANVLTF	TGTGCCAGCAGTCCCCATTCTAGCTCTGGGGCCAACGTCCTGACTTTC	NA	NA	TRBV12-3/TRBV12-4	TRBJ2-6	16
CASSEGGTGANTEAFF	TGTGCCAGCTCTGAGGGGGGGACTGGGGCGAACACTGAAGCTTTCTTT	few	NA	TRBV27	TRBJ1-1	16
CASSQGGTYYGYTF	TGTGCCAGCAGCCAAGGAGGCACCTACTATGGCTACACCTTC	NA	NA	TRBV14	TRBJ1-2	14
CASSKGQGHTEAFF	TGTGCCAGCAGCAAAGGACAGGGACACACTGAAGCTTTCTTT	NA	TRBD1	TRBV7-6	TRBJ1-1	14
CASSLLAGGRDEQYF	TGTGCCAGCAGCTTATTGGCGGGAGGGCGGGACGAGCAGTACTTC	NA	TRBD2	TRBV7-2	TRBJ2-7	15
CAISESGGRNTEAFF	TGTGCCATAAGTGAGTCTGGTGGGAGGAACACTGAAGCTTTCTTT	NA	NA	TRBV10-3	TRBJ1-1	15
CASSFVWPTSGSYEQYF	TGTGCCAGCAGCTTTGTGTGGCCGACTAGCGGATCCTACGAGCAGTACTTC	NA	TRBD2	TRBV7-2	TRBJ2-7	17
CSARAGHSNTEAFF	TGCAGTGCTCGAGCTGGACACTCAAACACTGAAGCTTTCTTT	few	NA	TRBV20-1	TRBJ1-1	14
CASSYSWWQLSNQPQHF	TGTGCCAGCAGTTACTCGTGGTGGCAACTTAGCAATCAGCCCCAGCATTTT	NA	NA	TRBV6-5	TRBJ1-5	17
CSAQYSNQPQHF	TGCAGTGCTCAGTATAGCAATCAGCCCCAGCATTTT	NA	NA	TRBV20-1	TRBJ1-5	12
CASSLGRTSGRGNTGELFF	TGTGCCAGCAGCTTAGGGAGGACTAGCGGGAGGGGGAACACCGGGGAGCTGTTTTTT	NA	TRBD2	TRBV7-2	TRBJ2-2	19
CASSLHTLRGDTEAFF	TGTGCCAGCAGCTTGCACACACTGCGGGGGGACACTGAAGCTTTCTTT	NA	NA	TRBV6-1	TRBJ1-1	16
CASSYRIVSQPQHF	TGCGCCAGCAGTTATCGGATTGTCAGTCAGCCCCAGCATTTT	NA	NA	TRBV4-3	TRBJ1-5	14
CASSRDRTDTQYF	TGTGCCAGCAGTCGGGACCGCACAGATACGCAGTATTTT	few	NA	TRBV6-1	TRBJ2-3	13
CATRRELEDTQYF	TGTGCCACCAGGCGGGAGTTAGAAGATACGCAGTATTTT	NA	TRBD2	TRBV24-1	TRBJ2-3	13
CASSLSTDTQYF	TGTGCCAGCAGCTTATCCACAGATACGCAGTATTTT	few	NA	TRBV7-2	TRBJ2-3	12
CSASTLNNQPQHF	TGCAGTGCTAGTACCCTTAACAATCAGCCCCAGCATTTT	NA	NA	TRBV20-1	TRBJ1-5	13
CSAPVRPFNYGYTF	TGCAGTGCCCCCGTCAGGCCTTTCAACTATGGCTACACCTTC	NA	NA	TRBV20-1	TRBJ1-2	14